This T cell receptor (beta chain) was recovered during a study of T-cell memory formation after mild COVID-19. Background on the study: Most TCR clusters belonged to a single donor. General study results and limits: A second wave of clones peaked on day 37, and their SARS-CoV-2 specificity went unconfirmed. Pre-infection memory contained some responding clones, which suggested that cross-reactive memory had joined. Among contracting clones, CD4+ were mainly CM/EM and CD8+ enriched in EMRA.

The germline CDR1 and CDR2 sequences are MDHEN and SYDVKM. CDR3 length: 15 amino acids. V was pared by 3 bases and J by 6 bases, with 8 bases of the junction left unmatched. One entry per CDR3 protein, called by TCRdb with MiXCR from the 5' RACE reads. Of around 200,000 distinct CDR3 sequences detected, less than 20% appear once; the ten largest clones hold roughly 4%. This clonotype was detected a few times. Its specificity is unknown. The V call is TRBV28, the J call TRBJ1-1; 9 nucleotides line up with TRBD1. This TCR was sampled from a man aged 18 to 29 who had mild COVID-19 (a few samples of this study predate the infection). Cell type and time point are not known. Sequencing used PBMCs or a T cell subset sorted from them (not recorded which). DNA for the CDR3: TGTGCCAGCAGTTTGGGGGACAGGGAGGGGTCTGAAGCTTTCTTT. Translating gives CASSLGDREGSEAFF. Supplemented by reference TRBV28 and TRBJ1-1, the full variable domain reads DVKVTQSSRYLVKRTGEKVFLECVQDMDHENMFWYRQDPGLGLRLIYFSYDVKMKEKGDIPEGYSVSREKKERFSLILESASTNQTSMYLCASSLGDREGSEAFFGQGTRLTVV.